This paragraph covers one TCR beta chain sequence. The CDR3 runs 14 residues. Trimming stripped 6 bases from V and 7 bases from J, with 16 bases between. This specimen comes from a study of response to subunit inactivated influenza vaccine. TCRdb passed the RT-PCR reads through MiXCR, listing each CDR3 protein once. The data show about 800,000 distinct CDR3 sequences, with around 20% seen just once and roughly a tenth held by the top ten. The sample here was PBMCs from blood, taken around 5 days after vaccination. This clonotype was sampled from a man in his forties or fifties who received an inactivated influenza vaccine. The V and J genes are TRBV12-3 or TRBV12-4 and TRBJ1-5; no firm D call. Here the CDR3 reads CASSQWAGEQPQHF. The CDR3 region has the DNA TGTGCCAGCAGCCAGTGGGCAGGCGAGCAGCCCCAGCATTTT.